This TCR beta chain was sequenced in a study of blood T cell repertoires in COVID-19. For the study at large: The samples span acute and convalescent COVID-19 from the United States, Italy and Spain. Sources were T cells, B-cell-depleted T cells, or PBMCs; the material itself was cDNA or gDNA.

Trimming removed 0 bases from V and 6 bases from J, with 8 bases in between. The CDR3 extends over 13 amino acids. The germline CDR1 and CDR2 sequences are MNHNS and SASEGT. Measured with immunoSEQ multiplex PCR; TCRdb has only the in-frame clones, and not every one. This sample has some 300,000 clones, with roughly nine tenths found just once. Sequenced material: PBMCs or T cells enriched from blood (not recorded which). The chain is built from TRBV6-1 and TRBJ1-2; D is undetermined. This clonotype was obtained from a young woman who had recovered from COVID-19. CDR3 sequence (DNA): TGTGCCAGCAGTGAAGCGGAGGGTGATGGCTACACCTTC. It codes for CASSEAEGDGYTF.